The 7 T cell receptor beta chains presented below share a single source sample, sequenced in a study of shared clonotypes between healthy human individuals (dated by TCRdb to about 2020). Receptor libraries were prepared by the immunoSEQ multiplex PCR assay. TCRdb stores this immuneACCESS table with in-frame sequences only. Part of the clones is absent; in the studies checked, under half of the shortfall reflects unresolved V genes, and no reason is known for the rest. For this sample there are about 490,000 clones; about 72% appear just once. The top ten clonotypes cover 9.5% to 15% of the sample. The sequencing input was PBMCs. The receptors here all came from a woman aged 35 to 49 in good health. Some clones in this sample may be carry-over from other donors' samples.

J is TRBJ2-7 and V is TRBV11-2; D possibly corresponds to TRBD2 (6 bases). The CDR3 contains 12 residues. With 5 bases removed from V and 6 bases from J, the gap between germline ends came to 11 bases. Germline V gene data show CDR1 as SGHAT and CDR2 as FQNNGV. Written as DNA, the CDR3 is TGTGCCAGCAGCATCAGGGACTCCGAGCAGTACTTC. It is translated as CASSIRDSEQYF.

The chain recombines TRBV6-6 with TRBJ2-1; the match to TRBD2 covers 13 bases. V lost 0 bases to trimming and J lost 5 bases; unmatched junction nucleotides: 1. Germline loops: CDR1 MNHNY, CDR2 SVGAGI (reference sequence). This CDR3 has 16 amino acids. CDR3 coding DNA: TGTGCCAGCAGTTACTCGGGACTAGCGGGAAACAATGAGCAGTTCTTC. It codes for CASSYSGLAGNNEQFF.

Only a few counts were recorded for this clone. The chain combines TRBV7-9 with TRBJ2-1, with D perhaps TRBD2 (6 bases). Trimming cost V 2 bases and J 2 bases, with 10 bases left between them. The CDR3 contains 15 residues. The germline CDR1 and CDR2 sequences are SEHNR and FQNEAQ (reference sequence). The CDR3 sequence is CASSLFLATYNEQFF. CDR3 coding DNA: TGTGCCAGCAGCTTATTCCTAGCGACCTACAATGAGCAGTTCTTC.

To note about this clone: An end of the junction differs from the germline gene, which may be a read error. The V gene is TRBV15, the J gene TRBJ1-1; D not certain. The germline V gene encodes CDR1 LNHNV and CDR2 YYDKDF (reference sequence). The length of the CDR3 is 15 residues. CDR3 amino acids: CATSRDQRGFTEDFF. The CDR3 DNA sequence: TGTGCCACCAGCAGAGATCAAAGAGGGTTCACTGAAGATTTCTTT.

The CDR3 region has the DNA TGTGCCAGCCTGAACGCGGGGGCGGAGACCCAGTACTTC. Protein: CASLNAGAETQYF. J is TRBJ2-5 and V is TRBV7-9, with D possibly matching TRBD2 (7 bases). CDR1 is SEHNR, CDR2 FQNEAQ, per germline (reference sequence). Trimming removed 8 bases from V and 5 bases from J, with 15 bases in between. This CDR3 contains 13 residues.

The V and J genes are TRBV5-1 and TRBJ2-3; 8 nucleotides line up with TRBD2. V lost 0 bases, J lost 5 bases, and 14 bases stayed unmatched. CDR1 SGHRS and CDR2 YFSETQ come from the germline V gene. This CDR3 region has 18 residues. The CDR3 region has the DNA TGCGCCAGCAGCTTGGGGACCATGGCGGGAGGCTTAGTAGATACGCAGTATTTT. This sequence encodes CASSLGTMAGGLVDTQYF.

This clone was recorded once. This sequence joins TRBV5-4 and TRBJ2-7; 9 bases are shared with TRBD1. Germline V CDR1 and CDR2: SGHNT, YYREEE (reference sequence). The junction had 7 bases not matched to a gene; V was cut back by 0 bases and J by 6 bases. This CDR3 region has 15 residues. Here the CDR3 reads CASSLETGGSLEQYF. The CDR3 nucleotides read TGTGCCAGCAGCTTGGAGACAGGGGGAAGTCTCGAGCAGTACTTC.